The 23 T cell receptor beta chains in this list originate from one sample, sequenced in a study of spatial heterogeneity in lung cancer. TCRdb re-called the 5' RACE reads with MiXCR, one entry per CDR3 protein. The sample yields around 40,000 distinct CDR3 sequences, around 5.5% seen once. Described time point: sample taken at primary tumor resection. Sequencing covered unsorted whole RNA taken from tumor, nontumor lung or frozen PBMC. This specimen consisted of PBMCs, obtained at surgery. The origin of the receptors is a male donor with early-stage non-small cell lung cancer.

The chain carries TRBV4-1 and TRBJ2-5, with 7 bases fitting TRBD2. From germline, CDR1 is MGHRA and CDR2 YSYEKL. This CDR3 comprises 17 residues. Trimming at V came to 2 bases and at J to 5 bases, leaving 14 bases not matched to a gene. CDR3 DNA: TGCGCCAGCAGCCAAAGCCCCCCGGGGGGTATGATGGAGACCCAGTACTTC. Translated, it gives CASSQSPPGGMMETQYF.

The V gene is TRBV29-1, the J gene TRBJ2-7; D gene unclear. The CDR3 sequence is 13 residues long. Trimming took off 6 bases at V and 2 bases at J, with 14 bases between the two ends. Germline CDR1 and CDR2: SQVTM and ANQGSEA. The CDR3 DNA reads TGCAGCGTCGCCCGGTTCGGCCCCTACGAGCAGTACTTC. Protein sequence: CSVARFGPYEQYF.

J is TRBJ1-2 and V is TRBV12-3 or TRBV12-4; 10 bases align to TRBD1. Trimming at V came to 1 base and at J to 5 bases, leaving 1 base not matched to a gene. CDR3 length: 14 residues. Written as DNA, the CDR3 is TGTGCCAGCAGTTTAGGGGACAGGGGATATGGCTACACCTTC. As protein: CASSLGDRGYGYTF.

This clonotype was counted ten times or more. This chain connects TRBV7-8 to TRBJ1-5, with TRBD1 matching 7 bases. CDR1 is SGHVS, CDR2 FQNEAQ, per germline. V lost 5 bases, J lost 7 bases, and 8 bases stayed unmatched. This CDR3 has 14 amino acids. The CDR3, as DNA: TGTGCCAGCAGCACATCAGGGGGGCCGCAGCCCCAGCATTTT. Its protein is CASSTSGGPQPQHF. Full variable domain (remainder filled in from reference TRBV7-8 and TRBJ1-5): GAGVSQSPRYKVAKRGQDVALRCDPISGHVSLFWYQQALGQGPEFLTYFQNEAQLDKSGLPSDRFFAERPEGSVSTLKIQRTQQEDSAVYLCASSTSGGPQPQHFGDGTRLSIL.

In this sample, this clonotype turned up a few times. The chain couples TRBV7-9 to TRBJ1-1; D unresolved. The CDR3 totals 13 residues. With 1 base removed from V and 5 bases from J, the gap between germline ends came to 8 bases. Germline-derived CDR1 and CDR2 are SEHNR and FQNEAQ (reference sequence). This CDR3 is CASSLEVGTEAFF. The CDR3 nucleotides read TGTGCCAGCAGCTTAGAGGTAGGGACTGAAGCTTTCTTT.

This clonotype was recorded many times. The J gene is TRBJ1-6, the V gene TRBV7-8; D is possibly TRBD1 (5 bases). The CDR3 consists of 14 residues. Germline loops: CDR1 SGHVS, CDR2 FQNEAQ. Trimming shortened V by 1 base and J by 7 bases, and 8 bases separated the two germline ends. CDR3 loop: CASSLGGTNSPLHF. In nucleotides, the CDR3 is TGTGCCAGCAGCTTAGGAGGGACGAATTCACCCCTCCACTTT.

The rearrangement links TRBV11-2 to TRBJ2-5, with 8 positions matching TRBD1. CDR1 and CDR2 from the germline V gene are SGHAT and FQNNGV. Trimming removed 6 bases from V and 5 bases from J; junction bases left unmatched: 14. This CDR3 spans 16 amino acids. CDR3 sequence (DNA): TGTGCCAGCAGACACAGTGGCAGGGGGCGCCGTGAGACCCAGTACTTC. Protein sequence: CASRHSGRGRRETQYF.

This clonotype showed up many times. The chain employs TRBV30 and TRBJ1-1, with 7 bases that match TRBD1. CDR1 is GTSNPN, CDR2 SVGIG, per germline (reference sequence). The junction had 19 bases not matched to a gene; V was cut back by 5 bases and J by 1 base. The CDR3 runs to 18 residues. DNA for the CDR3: TGTGCCTGGGGGTCCCTAGGGGGCCCCTTACCGGGGAACACTGAAGCTTTCTTT. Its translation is CAWGSLGGPLPGNTEAFF.

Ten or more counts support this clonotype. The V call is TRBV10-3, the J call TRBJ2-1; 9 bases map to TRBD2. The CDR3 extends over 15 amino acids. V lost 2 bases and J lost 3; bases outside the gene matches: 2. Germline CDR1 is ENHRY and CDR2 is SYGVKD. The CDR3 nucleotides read TGTGCCATCAGTGAGGCTAGCGGGGTCTACAATGAGCAGTTCTTC. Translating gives CAISEASGVYNEQFF.

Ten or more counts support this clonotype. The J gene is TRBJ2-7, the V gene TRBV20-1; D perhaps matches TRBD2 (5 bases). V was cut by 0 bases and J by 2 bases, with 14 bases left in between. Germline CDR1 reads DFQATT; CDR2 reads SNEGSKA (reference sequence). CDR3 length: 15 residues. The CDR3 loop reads CSARDQAPGTYEQYF. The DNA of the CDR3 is TGCAGTGCTAGAGATCAGGCTCCGGGAACCTACGAGCAGTACTTC.

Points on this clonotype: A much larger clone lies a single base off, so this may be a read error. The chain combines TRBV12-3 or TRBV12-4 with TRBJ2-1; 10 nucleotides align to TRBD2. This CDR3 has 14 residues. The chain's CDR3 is CASILAGGDSEQLF. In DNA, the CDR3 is TGTGCCAGCATCTTAGCGGGGGGAGATAGTGAGCAGTTATTC.

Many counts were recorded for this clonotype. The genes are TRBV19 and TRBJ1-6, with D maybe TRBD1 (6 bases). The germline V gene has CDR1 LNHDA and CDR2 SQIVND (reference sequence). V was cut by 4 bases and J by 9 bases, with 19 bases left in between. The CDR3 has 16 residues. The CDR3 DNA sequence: TGTGCCAGTAGTACAACCTGGGGGCAGAGGGTTTCACCCCTCCACTTT. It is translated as CASSTTWGQRVSPLHF.

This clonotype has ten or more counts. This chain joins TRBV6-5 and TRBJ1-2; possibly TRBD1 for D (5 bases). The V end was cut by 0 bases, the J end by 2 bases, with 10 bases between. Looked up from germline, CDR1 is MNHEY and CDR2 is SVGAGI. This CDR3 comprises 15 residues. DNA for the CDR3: TGTGCCAGCAGTTACTCAACAGGAGGCAACTATGGCTACACCTTC. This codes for CASSYSTGGNYGYTF.

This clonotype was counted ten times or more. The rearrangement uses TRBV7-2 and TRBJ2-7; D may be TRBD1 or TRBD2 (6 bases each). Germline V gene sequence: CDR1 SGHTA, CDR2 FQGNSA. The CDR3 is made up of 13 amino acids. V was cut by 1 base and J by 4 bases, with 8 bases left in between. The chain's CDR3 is CASSLGRGYEQYF. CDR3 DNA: TGTGCCAGCAGCTTAGGGAGGGGGTACGAGCAGTACTTC.

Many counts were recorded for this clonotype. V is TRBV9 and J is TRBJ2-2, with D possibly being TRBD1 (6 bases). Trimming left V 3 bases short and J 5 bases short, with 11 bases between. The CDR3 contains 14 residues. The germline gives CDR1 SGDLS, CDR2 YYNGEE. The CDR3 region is CASSARTETGELFF. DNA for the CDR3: TGTGCCAGCAGCGCCCGGACAGAAACCGGGGAGCTGTTTTTT.

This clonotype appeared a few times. DNA of the CDR3: TGTGCCAGCAGCTTAGGGACAGGGGGCCTTAGAGTCGGTCAGCCCCAGCATTTT. It encodes CASSLGTGGLRVGQPQHF. The rearrangement links TRBV7-8 to TRBJ1-5; 11 bases align to TRBD1. The junction had 11 bases not matched to a gene; V was cut back by 1 base and J by 6 bases. CDR3 length: 18 amino acids. Germline lookup yields CDR1 SGHVS and CDR2 FQNEAQ.

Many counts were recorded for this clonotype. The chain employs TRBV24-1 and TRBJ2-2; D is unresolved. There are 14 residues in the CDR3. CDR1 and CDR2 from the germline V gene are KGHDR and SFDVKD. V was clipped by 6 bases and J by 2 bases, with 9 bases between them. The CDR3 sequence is CATSPSGNTGELFF. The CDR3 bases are TGTGCCACCAGTCCCTCTGGCAACACCGGGGAGCTGTTTTTT.

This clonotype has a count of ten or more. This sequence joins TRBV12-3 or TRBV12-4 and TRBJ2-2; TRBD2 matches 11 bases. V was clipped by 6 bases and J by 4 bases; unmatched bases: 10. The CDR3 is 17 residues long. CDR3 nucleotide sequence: TGTGCCAGCAGCCGAAATCTAGCGGGGGGCTTCACCGGGGAGCTGTTTTTT. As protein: CASSRNLAGGFTGELFF.

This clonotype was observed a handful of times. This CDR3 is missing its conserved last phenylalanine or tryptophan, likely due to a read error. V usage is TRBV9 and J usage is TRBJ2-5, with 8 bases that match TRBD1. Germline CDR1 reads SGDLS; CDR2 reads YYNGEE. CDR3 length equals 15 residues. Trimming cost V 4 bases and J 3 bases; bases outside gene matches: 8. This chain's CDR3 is CASSPRDRPEETQYS. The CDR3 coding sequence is TGTGCCAGCAGCCCGAGGGACAGGCCAGAAGAGACCCAGTACTCC.

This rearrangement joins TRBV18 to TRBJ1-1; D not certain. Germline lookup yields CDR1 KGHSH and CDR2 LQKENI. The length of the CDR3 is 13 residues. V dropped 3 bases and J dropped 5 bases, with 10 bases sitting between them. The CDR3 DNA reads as TGTGCCAGCTCACCGTTGCAAGAAACTGAAGCTTTCTTT. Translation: CASSPLQETEAFF.

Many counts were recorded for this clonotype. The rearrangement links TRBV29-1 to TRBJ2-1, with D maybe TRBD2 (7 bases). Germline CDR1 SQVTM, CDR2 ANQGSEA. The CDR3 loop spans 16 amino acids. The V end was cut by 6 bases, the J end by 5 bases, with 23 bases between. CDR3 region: CSVVTEGGGRHNEQFF. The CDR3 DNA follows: TGCAGCGTAGTGACGGAGGGGGGGGGACGGCACAATGAGCAGTTCTTC.

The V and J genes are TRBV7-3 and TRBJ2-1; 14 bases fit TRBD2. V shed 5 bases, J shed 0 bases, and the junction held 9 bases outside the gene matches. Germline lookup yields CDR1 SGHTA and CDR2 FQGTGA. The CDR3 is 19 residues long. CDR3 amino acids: CASSGGLAGGLASYNEQFF. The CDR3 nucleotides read TGTGCCAGCAGCGGTGGACTAGCGGGGGGATTAGCCTCCTACAATGAGCAGTTCTTC.

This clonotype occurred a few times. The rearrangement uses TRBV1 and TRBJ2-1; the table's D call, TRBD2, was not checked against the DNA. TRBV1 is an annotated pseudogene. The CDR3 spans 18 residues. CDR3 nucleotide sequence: TGCACCAGCAGCCAAGATAGGAGGCCCCCGAGCTCCTACAATGAGCAGTTCTTC. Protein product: CTSSQDRRPPSSYNEQFF.